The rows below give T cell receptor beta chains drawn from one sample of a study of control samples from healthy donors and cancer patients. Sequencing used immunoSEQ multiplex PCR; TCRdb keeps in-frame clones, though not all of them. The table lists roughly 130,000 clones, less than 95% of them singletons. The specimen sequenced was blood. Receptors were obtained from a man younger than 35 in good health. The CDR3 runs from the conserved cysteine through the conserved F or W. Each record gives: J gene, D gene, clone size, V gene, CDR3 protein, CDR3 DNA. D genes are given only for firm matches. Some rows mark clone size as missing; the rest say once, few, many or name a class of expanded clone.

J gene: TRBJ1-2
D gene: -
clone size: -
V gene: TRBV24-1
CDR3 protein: CATSPFPDPYSYTF
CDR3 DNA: TGTGCCACCAGTCCATTCCCGGACCCTTATAGCTACACCTTC

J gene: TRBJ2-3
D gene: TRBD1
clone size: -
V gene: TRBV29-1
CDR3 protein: CSVEHRDRDTDTQYF
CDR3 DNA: TGCAGCGTTGAACACCGGGACAGGGACACAGATACGCAGTATTTT

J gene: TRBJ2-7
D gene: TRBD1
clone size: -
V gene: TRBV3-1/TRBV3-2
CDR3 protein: CASSQAGTGVNEQYF
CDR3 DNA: TGTGCCAGCAGCCAAGCGGGGACAGGGGTAAACGAGCAGTACTTC

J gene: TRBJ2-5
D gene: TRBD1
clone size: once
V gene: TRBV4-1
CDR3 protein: CASSQDQAGGWETQYF
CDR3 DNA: TGCGCCAGCAGCCAAGATCAGGCAGGGGGCTGGGAGACCCAGTACTTC

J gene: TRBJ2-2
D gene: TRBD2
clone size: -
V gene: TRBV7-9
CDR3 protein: CASSREAGELFF
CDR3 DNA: TGTGCCAGCAGCCGGGAGGCCGGGGAGCTGTTTTTT

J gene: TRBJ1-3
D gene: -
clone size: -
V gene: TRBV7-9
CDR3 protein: CASSLEVRSSGNTIYF
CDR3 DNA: TGTGCCAGCAGCTTAGAGGTCCGGAGCTCTGGAAACACCATATATTTT

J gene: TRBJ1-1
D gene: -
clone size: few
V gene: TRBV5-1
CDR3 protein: CASSPSGLLNTEAFF
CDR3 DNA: TGCGCCAGCAGCCCCTCGGGACTATTGAACACTGAAGCTTTCTTT

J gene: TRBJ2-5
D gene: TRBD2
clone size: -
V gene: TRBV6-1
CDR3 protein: CASSEAFLAGVTAQYF
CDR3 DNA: TGTGCCAGCAGTGAAGCGTTTCTAGCGGGGGTGACGGCCCAGTACTTC

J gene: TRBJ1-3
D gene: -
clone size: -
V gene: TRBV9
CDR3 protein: CASSVASTGNTIYF
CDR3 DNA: TGTGCCAGCAGCGTAGCCAGTACAGGAAACACCATATATTTT

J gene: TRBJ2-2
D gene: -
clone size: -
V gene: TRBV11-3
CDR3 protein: CASRDGNTGELFF
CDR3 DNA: TGTGCCAGCAGGGACGGAAACACCGGGGAGCTGTTTTTT

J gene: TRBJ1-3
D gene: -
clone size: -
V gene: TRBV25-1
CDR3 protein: CASFRSGNTIYF
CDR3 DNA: TGTGCCAGCTTCAGGTCTGGAAACACCATATATTTT

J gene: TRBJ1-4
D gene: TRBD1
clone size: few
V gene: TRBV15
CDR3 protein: CATSRDGTGVEKLFF
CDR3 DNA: TGTGCCACCAGCAGAGATGGGACAGGGGTTGAAAAACTGTTTTTT

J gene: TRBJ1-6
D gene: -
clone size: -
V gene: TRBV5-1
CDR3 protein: CASSLGHPSSYNSPLHF
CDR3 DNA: TGCGCCAGCAGCTTGGGACATCCGAGCTCCTATAATTCACCCCTCCACTTT

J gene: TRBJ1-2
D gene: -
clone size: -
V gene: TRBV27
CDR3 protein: CASSLSTGAYGYTF
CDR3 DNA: TGTGCCAGCAGTTTATCGACGGGCGCCTATGGCTACACCTTC

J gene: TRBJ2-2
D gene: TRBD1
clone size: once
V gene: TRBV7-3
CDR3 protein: CASSSGQYTGELFF
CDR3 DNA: TGTGCCAGCAGCTCGGGACAGTACACCGGGGAGCTGTTTTTT

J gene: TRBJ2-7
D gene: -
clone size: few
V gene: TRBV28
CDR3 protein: CASSSYWLSYEQYF
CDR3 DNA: TGTGCCAGCAGCTCGTACTGGTTATCCTACGAGCAGTACTTC

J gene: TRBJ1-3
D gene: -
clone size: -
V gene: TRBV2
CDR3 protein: CASRAAGAGNTIYF
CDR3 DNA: TGTGCCAGCAGGGCGGCAGGGGCTGGAAACACCATATATTTT

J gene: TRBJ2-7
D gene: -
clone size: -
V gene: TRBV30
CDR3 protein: CAWSVLQGDEQYF
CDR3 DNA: TGTGCCTGGAGTGTTCTGCAGGGAGACGAGCAGTACTTC

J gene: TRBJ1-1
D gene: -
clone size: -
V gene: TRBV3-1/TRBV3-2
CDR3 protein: CASSQVVNTEAFF
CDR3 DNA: TGTGCCAGCAGCCAAGTTGTGAACACTGAAGCTTTCTTT

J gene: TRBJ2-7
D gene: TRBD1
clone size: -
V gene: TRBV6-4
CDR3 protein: CASSDSGQVTYEQYF
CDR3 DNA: TGTGCCAGCAGTGACTCGGGACAGGTAACCTACGAGCAGTACTTC

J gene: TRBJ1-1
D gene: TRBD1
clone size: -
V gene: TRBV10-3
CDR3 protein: CAIIDRGGTEAFF
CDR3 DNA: TGTGCCATCATAGACAGGGGTGGAACTGAAGCTTTCTTT

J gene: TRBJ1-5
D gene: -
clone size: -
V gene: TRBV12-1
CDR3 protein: CASSLRTEDQPQHF
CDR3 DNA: TGTGCCAGCAGCCTACGGACAGAGGATCAGCCCCAGCATTTT

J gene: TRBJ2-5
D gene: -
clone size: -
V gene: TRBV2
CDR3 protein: CASSEDFKETQYF
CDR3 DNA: TGTGCCAGCAGTGAAGACTTTAAAGAGACCCAGTACTTC

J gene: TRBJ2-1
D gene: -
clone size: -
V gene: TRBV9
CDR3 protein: CASSVAVAHEQFF
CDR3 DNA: TGTGCCAGCAGCGTAGCGGTCGCACATGAGCAGTTCTTC

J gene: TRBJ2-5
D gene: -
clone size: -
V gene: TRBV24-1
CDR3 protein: CATSDGRTEQETQYF
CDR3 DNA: TGTGCCACCAGTGATGGGAGGACAGAACAAGAGACCCAGTACTTC

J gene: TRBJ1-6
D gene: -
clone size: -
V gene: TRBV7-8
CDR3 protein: CASSLVGRSSYNSPLHF
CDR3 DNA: TGTGCCAGCAGCTTAGTGGGACGGTCCTCCTATAATTCACCCCTCCACTTT

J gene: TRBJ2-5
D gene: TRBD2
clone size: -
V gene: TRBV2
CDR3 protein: CASREAGGMETQYF
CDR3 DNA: TGTGCCAGCAGGGAGGCGGGGGGCATGGAGACCCAGTACTTC

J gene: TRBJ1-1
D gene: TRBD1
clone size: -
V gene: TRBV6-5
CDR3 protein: CASRGRDRGMAEAFF
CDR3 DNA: TGTGCCAGCAGAGGTCGGGACAGGGGAATGGCTGAAGCTTTCTTT

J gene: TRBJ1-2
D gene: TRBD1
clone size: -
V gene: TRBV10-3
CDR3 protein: CAIRSEGQAYGYTF
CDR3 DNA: TGTGCCATCAGAAGCGAAGGACAGGCCTATGGCTACACCTTC

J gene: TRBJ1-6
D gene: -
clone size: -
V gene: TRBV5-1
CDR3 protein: CASSLYGARLSSYNSPLHF
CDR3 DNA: TGCGCCAGCAGCTTGTACGGGGCACGTCTAAGCTCCTATAATTCACCCCTCCACTTT

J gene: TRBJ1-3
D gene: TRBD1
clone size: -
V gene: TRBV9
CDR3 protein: CASSVGQGDGNTIYF
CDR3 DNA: TGTGCCAGCAGCGTAGGGCAGGGGGACGGAAACACCATATATTTT

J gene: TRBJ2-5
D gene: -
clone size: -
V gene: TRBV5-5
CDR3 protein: CASNSQGERETQYF
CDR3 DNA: TGTGCCAGCAACTCGCAGGGAGAGCGAGAGACCCAGTACTTC

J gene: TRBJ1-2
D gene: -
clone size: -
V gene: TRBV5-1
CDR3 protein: CASSLGAENYGYTF
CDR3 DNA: TGCGCCAGCAGCTTGGGGGCAGAAAACTATGGCTACACCTTC

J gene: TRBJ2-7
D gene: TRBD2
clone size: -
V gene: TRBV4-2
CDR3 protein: CASSQAPGTSVSSYEQYF
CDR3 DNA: TGTGCCAGCAGCCAAGCACCTGGAACTAGCGTAAGCTCCTACGAGCAGTACTTC

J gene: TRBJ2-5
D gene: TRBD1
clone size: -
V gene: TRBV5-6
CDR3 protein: CASSVGGTGFTQYF
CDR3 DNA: TGTGCCAGCAGCGTGGGGGGGACAGGGTTTACCCAGTACTTC

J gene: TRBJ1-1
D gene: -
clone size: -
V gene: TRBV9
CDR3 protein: CASSRGRYTEAFF
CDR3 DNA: TGTGCCAGCAGCCGCGGCAGGTACACTGAAGCTTTCTTT

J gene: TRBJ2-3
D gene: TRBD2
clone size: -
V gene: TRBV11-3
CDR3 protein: CASSATSEDTQYF
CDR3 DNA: TGTGCCAGCAGCGCCACTAGCGAGGATACGCAGTATTTT